These 30 T cell receptor beta chains were all obtained from the same sample, sequenced in a study of Ad26.COV2.S vaccination and SARS-CoV-2 variants. Data came from immunoSEQ multiplex PCR; TCRdb stores just in-frame clones and leaves some out. The repertoire has 430,000 or so clones, roughly nine tenths of them found once; the top ten carry approximately 2.5%. Stated treatment: roughly 18 received Ad26.COV2.S at low or high dose, single or two shots; 5 received placebo; per-sample allocation not given. Day 63 after the first vaccine or placebo injection was the time point for sampling. The material sequenced was peripheral blood, taken in a trial of Ad26.COV2.S vaccine versus placebo. The source of these receptors is a person aged 18-65 years who received the Ad26.COV2.S COVID-19 vaccine or a placebo.

This rearrangement joins TRBV4-2 to TRBJ2-1; 10 bases agree with TRBD2. Germline CDR1 reads LGHNA; CDR2 reads YNFKEQ. The CDR3 is 14 amino acids. J gave up 12 bases and V 0 bases, and 5 bases lay outside the gene matches. CDR3 amino acids: CASSQDKREGGQFF. The CDR3 DNA reads as TGTGCCAGCAGCCAAGACAAGCGGGAGGGAGGGCAGTTCTTC.

J is TRBJ1-5 and V is TRBV28; TRBD1 matches at 8 bases. This CDR3 is 14 amino acids long. With 7 bases clipped from V and 5 bases from J, the junction kept 7 bases outside the gene matches. Germline CDR1 and CDR2: MDHEN and SYDVKM. The CDR3 DNA reads TGTGCCAGCAATACAGGGGGATATTATCAGCCCCAGCATTTT. Translating gives CASNTGGYYQPQHF.

The genes are TRBV19 and TRBJ1-2; 8 nucleotides align to TRBD1. CDR1 is LNHDA, CDR2 SQIVND, per germline (reference sequence). The CDR3 sequence is 12 residues long. V lost 7 bases and J lost 8; bases outside the gene matches: 6. CDR3 sequence: CASTRQGSGYTF. In nucleotides, the CDR3 is TGTGCCAGTACCAGACAGGGGAGCGGCTACACCTTC.

This chain uses TRBV4-1 with TRBJ1-2; the D gene is possibly TRBD1 (6 bases). The V end lost 1 base, the J end lost 1 base, and 13 bases lay between the germline ends. This CDR3 is built from 16 residues. Germline V lookup: CDR1 MGHRA, CDR2 YSYEKL. CDR3 DNA: TGCGCCAGCAGCCAAGTCGGGACACAACATAACTATGGCTACACCTTC. Protein sequence: CASSQVGTQHNYGYTF.

This rearrangement joins TRBV10-3 to TRBJ2-7, with TRBD2 as a possible D gene (5 bases). The germline V and J ends were trimmed by 1 base and 0 bases, with 13 bases remaining between them. This CDR3 has 16 amino acids. Per the germline V gene, CDR1 is ENHRY and CDR2 is SYGVKD. In DNA form, the CDR3 reads TGTGCCATCAGTGAGTATCAAACGGGAAGCTCCTACGAGCAGTACGTC. It yields the protein CAISEYQTGSSYEQYV.

The rearrangement links TRBV5-1 to TRBJ1-6; D ambiguous. Trimming stripped 0 bases from V and 10 bases from J, with 14 bases between. From germline, CDR1 is SGHRS and CDR2 YFSETQ. The CDR3 contains 15 residues. The CDR3 loop reads CASSLEGSAGSPLHF. For the CDR3, the DNA is TGCGCCAGCAGCTTGGAAGGGTCGGCGGGCTCACCCCTCCACTTT.

The J gene is TRBJ2-3, the V gene TRBV9; 8 bases map to TRBD1. The germline gives CDR1 SGDLS, CDR2 YYNGEE. Trimming at V came to 3 bases and at J to 5 bases, leaving 8 bases not matched to a gene. The CDR3 runs 15 residues. The DNA for the CDR3 is TGTGCCAGCAGCGGGAGGGGGACAGGTGGAGATACGCAGTATTTT. This encodes CASSGRGTGGDTQYF.

The chain is built from TRBV5-1 and TRBJ2-5; no firm D call. Germline CDR1 and CDR2: SGHRS and YFSETQ. The CDR3 loop spans 13 amino acids. The germline V and J ends were trimmed by 2 bases and 2 bases, with 7 bases remaining between them. CDR3 loop: CASSLRSQETQYF. CDR3 coding DNA: TGCGCCAGCAGCTTACGCTCTCAAGAGACCCAGTACTTC. Filled out from reference TRBV5-1 and TRBJ2-5, the complete variable domain reads KAGVTQTPRYLIKTRGQQVTLSCSPISGHRSVSWYQQTPGQGLQFLFEYFSETQRNKGNFPGRFSGRQFSNSRSEMNVSTLELGDSALYLCASSLRSQETQYFGPGTRLLVL.

In this sample, this clone turned up once. V gene TRBV5-4 combines with J gene TRBJ2-7; the match to TRBD2 covers 9 bases. The germline gives CDR1 SGHNT, CDR2 YYREEE (reference sequence). V gave up 0 bases and J gave up 7 bases; unmatched junction bases: 8. The CDR3 consists of 15 residues. The CDR3 nucleotides read TGTGCCAGCAGCTTGGGGGTAGCGGGGGCGGAGGAGCAGTACTTC. Protein sequence: CASSLGVAGAEEQYF.

The chain uses TRBV24-1 and TRBJ2-2; D might be TRBD1 (5 bases). V was shortened by 4 bases and J by 0 bases, with 8 bases between the two germline ends. This CDR3 comprises 15 residues. From germline, CDR1 is KGHDR and CDR2 SFDVKD. CDR3 protein: CATSDPRANTGELFF. The CDR3 DNA reads as TGTGCCACCAGTGACCCCAGGGCGAACACCGGGGAGCTGTTTTTT.

The chain has TRBV5-1 and TRBJ2-7, with TRBD1 matching 9 bases. This CDR3 comprises 14 residues. Trimming at V came to 3 bases and at J to 3 bases, leaving 4 bases not matched to a gene. Per the germline V gene, CDR1 is SGHRS and CDR2 is YFSETQ. CDR3 region: CASSWGGQGYEQYV. The CDR3 DNA reads as TGCGCCAGCAGCTGGGGGGGACAGGGCTACGAGCAGTACGTC.

This clone occurred a few times. The chain combines TRBV6-5 with TRBJ2-1, with TRBD2 matching 11 bases. V lost 2 bases to trimming and J lost 5 bases; unmatched junction nucleotides: 2. There are 15 residues in the CDR3. Germline CDR1 MNHEY, CDR2 SVGAGI. The CDR3 DNA is TGTGCCAGCAGTTACCAGACTAGCGGGAACAATGAGCAGTTCTTC. The encoded protein is CASSYQTSGNNEQFF.

The rearrangement links TRBV7-8 to TRBJ1-1, with D possibly TRBD1 on 5 matching bases. Germline-derived CDR1 and CDR2 are SGHVS and FQNEAQ. The germline V and J ends were trimmed by 3 bases and 10 bases, with 15 bases remaining between them. The CDR3 covers 13 residues. CDR3 coding DNA: TGTGCCAGCAGCTTGAAAGGGGATTCGCCAGCTTTCTTT. It translates to CASSLKGDSPAFF. Using reference TRBV7-8 and TRBJ1-1 for the parts outside the CDR3, the full variable domain is GAGVSQSPRYKVAKRGQDVALRCDPISGHVSLFWYQQALGQGPEFLTYFQNEAQLDKSGLPSDRFFAERPEGSVSTLKIQRTQQEDSAVYLCASSLKGDSPAFFGQGTRLTVV.

The CDR3 DNA reads as TGCGCCAGCAGCTTCAACCCCTCGGACAGGCCTAACGAGCAGTACTTC. This translates into CASSFNPSDRPNEQYF. This chain uses TRBV5-1 with TRBJ2-7; the match to TRBD1 covers 7 bases. CDR1 is SGHRS and CDR2 is YFSETQ in the germline V gene. The CDR3 length is 16 residues. V was pared by 2 bases and J by 5 bases, with 13 bases of the junction left unmatched.

The chain recombines TRBV6-2 or TRBV6-3 with TRBJ2-1; 7 nucleotides line up with TRBD2. The CDR3 covers 16 residues. V trimming: 3 bases; J trimming: 0 bases; junction bases outside the gene matches: 5. In germline, CDR1 is MNHEY, CDR2 SVGEGT. CDR3 sequence: CASSYQGGSSYNEQFF. The DNA for the CDR3 is TGTGCCAGCAGTTATCAGGGCGGGAGCTCCTACAATGAGCAGTTCTTC.

The V gene is TRBV6-5, the J gene TRBJ1-2, with D unclear. This CDR3 is 13 amino acids long. V lost 6 bases to trimming and J lost 4 bases, with 12 bases between them. CDR1 and CDR2 (germline): MNHEY, SVGAGI. CDR3 residues: CASSPGPIYGYTF. CDR3 DNA sequence: TGTGCCAGCAGCCCAGGACCGATCTATGGCTACACCTTC.

The chain uses TRBV5-8 and TRBJ1-1; tentative D call: TRBD1 (6 bases). The V gene's germline CDR1 is SGHTS and CDR2 YDEGEE. This CDR3 region has 17 residues. Trimming pared 5 bases from V and 0 bases from J, leaving 20 bases between. Here the CDR3 DNA reads TGTGCCAGCAGTTACTGGCCGGACAGCCTAATGAACACTGAAGCTTTCTTT. This codes for CASSYWPDSLMNTEAFF.

J is TRBJ1-1 and V is TRBV24-1; D not certain. Germline CDR1 and CDR2: KGHDR and SFDVKD. Trimming removed 4 bases at V and 10 bases at J, with 18 bases between. This CDR3 is 14 amino acids long. CDR3 sequence reads: CATSEAGENAVAFF. The CDR3, as DNA: TGTGCCACCAGTGAAGCAGGAGAAAACGCAGTAGCTTTCTTT.

This clone was found once. One junction end disagrees with the germline gene, perhaps due to a read error. The gene calls are TRBV30 and TRBJ1-4; a weak D match, TRBD1 (6 bases). Germline lookup yields CDR1 GTSNPN and CDR2 SVGIG (reference sequence). The CDR3 totals 15 residues. The CDR3 sequence: CTWGLGTPLNEKLFF. Written as DNA, the CDR3 is TGTACCTGGGGGCTTGGGACACCACTAAATGAAAAACTGTTTTTT.

The rearrangement links TRBV7-7 to TRBJ2-2, with 7 nucleotides matching TRBD1. Germline lookup yields CDR1 SSHAT and CDR2 FNYEAQ (reference sequence). CDR3 size: 16 residues. This CDR3 reads CASSPRRTGNTGELFF. Written as DNA, the CDR3 is TGTGCTAGCTCACCCCGGCGGACAGGGAACACCGGGGAGCTGTTTTTT.

In its sample, this clone was seen once. J is TRBJ1-3 and V is TRBV7-4; D not certain. CDR3 length: 15 amino acids. V gave up 5 bases and J gave up 0 bases, with 11 bases separating them. CDR1 SGHVT and CDR2 SQSDAQ come from the germline V gene. The CDR3 protein is CASSACMDSGNTIYF. CDR3 bases: TGTGCCAGCAGCGCTTGCATGGACTCTGGAAACACCATATATTTT.

This chain connects TRBV6-2 or TRBV6-3 to TRBJ1-4; D remains ambiguous. The CDR3 contains 15 residues. V lost 6 bases and J lost 0, with 11 bases in between. From germline, CDR1 is MNHEY and CDR2 SVGEGT. CDR3 in amino acids: CASSRTAPTNEKLFF. In DNA, the CDR3 is TGTGCCAGCAGCCGAACAGCACCAACTAATGAAAAACTGTTTTTT.

The chain uses TRBV5-1 and TRBJ1-6; a possible D gene is TRBD1 (5 bases). The CDR3 loop spans 15 amino acids. Germline CDR1 and CDR2: SGHRS and YFSETQ. Trimming shortened V by 0 bases and J by 5 bases, and 9 bases separated the two germline ends. The CDR3 here is CASSLDQGNNSPLHF. The CDR3 DNA is TGCGCCAGCAGCTTGGATCAGGGTAATAATTCACCCCTCCACTTT.

This chain links TRBV7-9 with TRBJ2-7, with D hard to call. The V gene lost 6 bases and the J gene lost 0 bases, with 9 bases spanning the gap. Per the germline V gene, CDR1 is SEHNR and CDR2 is FQNEAQ (reference sequence). CDR3 length: 13 residues. The CDR3 here is CASRRPNSYEQYV. The CDR3 region has the DNA TGTGCCAGCAGGCGACCCAACTCCTACGAGCAGTACGTC.

The genes are TRBV19 and TRBJ1-5, with D uncertain. The CDR3 is made up of 14 amino acids. Germline values: CDR1 LNHDA, CDR2 SQIVND (reference sequence). Trimming left V 9 bases short and J 4 bases short, with 16 bases between. The CDR3 nucleotides are TGTGCCAGGGTAAATAGAGCTGGAAATCAGCCCCAGCATTTT. Its protein product is CARVNRAGNQPQHF.

This clone was recorded only once. The chain combines TRBV3-1 (or the pseudogene TRBV3-2) with TRBJ1-6; 9 nucleotides line up with TRBD1. With V trimmed by 4 bases and J by 7 bases, 2 bases remained unmatched. The length of the CDR3 is 14 residues. Germline V lookup: CDR1 LGHDT, CDR2 YNNKEL (reference sequence). CDR3 loop: CASSLDRGNSPLHF. CDR3 DNA: TGTGCCAGCAGCCTAGACAGGGGGAATTCACCCCTCCACTTT.

The chain is built from TRBV18 and TRBJ2-3, with D hard to call. Looked up from germline, CDR1 is KGHSH and CDR2 is LQKENI. The CDR3 spans 14 residues. The V and J ends lost 2 bases and 6 bases respectively, with 12 bases between them. The CDR3 DNA is TGTGCCAGCTCACCAGGGAATCTGAGGGATACGCAGTATTTT. Amino acids: CASSPGNLRDTQYF.

The chain combines TRBV9 with TRBJ2-1; D gene ambiguous. Germline V CDR1 and CDR2: SGDLS, YYNGEE. V was trimmed by 2 bases and J by 2 bases, leaving 11 bases between them. There are 15 residues in the CDR3. The CDR3 nucleotides read TGTGCCAGCAGCGTCACTTCCAGCCCCTACAATGAGCAGTTCTTC. This gives the protein CASSVTSSPYNEQFF.

CDR3 bases: TGTGCCAGTAGTTCGCCGGGACATCACACCGGGGAGCTGTTTTTT. Residues: CASSSPGHHTGELFF. The V gene is TRBV19, the J gene TRBJ2-2, with a weak D call TRBD1 (6 bases). The CDR3 is 15 residues long. Germline CDR1 and CDR2: LNHDA and SQIVND (reference sequence). V was pared by 5 bases and J by 3 bases, with 13 bases between.

The gene calls are TRBV7-2 and TRBJ2-3; D may be TRBD1 or TRBD2 (5 bases each). This CDR3 is built from 13 residues. V lost 8 bases and J lost 2, with 11 bases in between. The germline CDR1 and CDR2 sequences are SGHTA and FQGNSA. The chain's CDR3 is CASGGGPTDTQYF. In nucleotides, the CDR3 is TGTGCCAGCGGTGGGGGACCCACAGATACGCAGTATTTT.